The 27 T cell receptor beta chains below were found in one sample sequenced in a study of T cell repertoires in cytomegalovirus infection. Using its own MiXCR run on the reads, TCRdb lists one record per CDR3 protein. Of about 230,000 distinct CDR3 sequences detected, around 6.2% appear once; the ten largest clones hold 6.5%. The sample consisted of PBMCs. Receptors were obtained from a human donor in good health (CMV status not recorded). Some clones in this sample may be carry-over from other donors' samples.

Ten or more counts support this clonotype. The chain links TRBV7-2 to TRBJ2-7; no clear D. CDR3 length: 15 residues. Trimming left V 1 base short and J 0 bases short, with 10 bases between. CDR1 and CDR2 from the germline V gene are SGHTA and FQGNSA. The CDR3 loop reads CASSLGVGSSYEQYF. The CDR3 nucleotides read TGTGCCAGCAGCTTAGGCGTGGGAAGCTCCTACGAGCAGTACTTC. Using reference TRBV7-2 and TRBJ2-7 for the parts outside the CDR3, the full variable domain is GAGVSQSPSNKVTEKGKDVELRCDPISGHTALYWYRQSLGQGLEFLIYFQGNSAPDKSGLPSDRFSAERTGGSVSTLTIQRTQQEDSAVYLCASSLGVGSSYEQYFGPGTRLTVT.

This clonotype occurred many times. The chain links TRBV7-8 to TRBJ2-2; D is unresolved. Germline CDR1 SGHVS, CDR2 FQNEAQ. The CDR3 extends over 16 amino acids. Trimming left V 0 bases short and J 5 bases short, with 13 bases between. DNA for the CDR3: TGTGCCAGCAGCTTAGCTCCCAAGAGAGAGACCGGGGAGCTGTTTTTT. This codes for CASSLAPKRETGELFF.

The table lists this clonotype with many counts. The rearrangement joins TRBV20-1 to TRBJ2-1; D is unresolved. Germline V lookup: CDR1 DFQATT, CDR2 SNEGSKA (reference sequence). This CDR3 is 10 amino acids long. Trimming shortened V by 3 bases and J by 9 bases, and 6 bases separated the two germline ends. In DNA, the CDR3 is TGCAGTGCTAGTTATGTTGAGCAGTTCTTC. This codes for CSASYVEQFF.

In its sample, this clonotype was seen many times. The chain recombines TRBV5-5 with TRBJ2-7, with D possibly being TRBD1 (6 bases). With 1 base removed from V and 6 bases from J, the gap between germline ends came to 11 bases. The CDR3 has 13 amino acids. Germline CDR1 reads SGHKS; CDR2 reads YYEKEE (reference sequence). CDR3 sequence: CASSLPRGFEQYF. For the CDR3, the DNA is TGTGCCAGCAGCTTGCCCAGGGGTTTCGAGCAGTACTTC.

In its sample, this clonotype was seen a few times. V gene TRBV6-6 combines with J gene TRBJ2-7, with unresolved D. CDR1 and CDR2 (germline): MNHNY, SVGAGI (reference sequence). Trimming removed 1 base at V and 6 bases at J, with 10 bases between. The CDR3 runs to 13 residues. The CDR3 region is CASSYWQEGEQYF. In DNA, the CDR3 is TGTGCCAGCAGTTACTGGCAGGAAGGCGAGCAGTACTTC.

This clonotype was seen ten or more times. The V gene is TRBV7-2, the J gene TRBJ1-2; the match to TRBD1 covers 8 bases. CDR1 and CDR2 (germline): SGHTA, FQGNSA. CDR3 length: 14 residues. The V and J ends lost 7 bases and 5 bases, in that order; junction bases with no gene match: 9. CDR3 amino acids: CASKPGTGNYGYTF. The DNA for the CDR3 is TGTGCCAGCAAACCAGGGACAGGAAATTATGGCTACACCTTC.

This chain connects TRBV28 to TRBJ2-7; a possible D gene is TRBD2 (5 bases). Trimming pared 3 bases from V and 0 bases from J, leaving 18 bases between. The length of the CDR3 is 17 residues. Looked up from germline, CDR1 is MDHEN and CDR2 is SYDVKM. CDR3 in amino acids: CASSFLDGIPNSYEQYF. The DNA for the CDR3 is TGTGCCAGCAGTTTTTTAGACGGGATCCCTAACTCCTACGAGCAGTACTTC. Filled out from reference TRBV28 and TRBJ2-7, the complete variable domain reads DVKVTQSSRYLVKRTGEKVFLECVQDMDHENMFWYRQDPGLGLRLIYFSYDVKMKEKGDIPEGYSVSREKKERFSLILESASTNQTSMYLCASSFLDGIPNSYEQYFGPGTRLTVT.

This clonotype was observed at least ten times. This may be a read error: a much more frequent sequence differs by one nucleotide. The chain links TRBV7-2 to TRBJ1-5; D is perhaps TRBD1 (5 bases). Trimming stripped 1 base from V and 3 bases from J, with 7 bases between. This CDR3 has 14 residues. The germline V gene has CDR1 SGHTA and CDR2 FQGNSA. In nucleotides, the CDR3 is TGTGCCAGCAGCTTAGGCAGGGCCAATCAGCCCCAGCATTTT. This codes for CASSLGRANQPQHF.

This clonotype was seen many times. The chain uses TRBV6-2 or TRBV6-3 and TRBJ1-5; D is unresolved. CDR3 length equals 14 residues. The V end lost 1 base, the J end lost 3 bases, and 7 bases lay between the germline ends. Germline CDR1 MNHEY, CDR2 SVGEGT. CDR3 coding DNA: TGTGCCAGCAGTTACTTTGGTTACAATCAGCCCCAGCATTTT. This gives the protein CASSYFGYNQPQHF.

This clonotype was seen at least ten times. V usage is TRBV7-9 and J usage is TRBJ1-5; TRBD1 might be the D (6 bases). This CDR3 has 14 amino acids. Germline assignment: CDR1 SEHNR and CDR2 FQNEAQ (reference sequence). V was clipped by 0 bases and J by 7 bases, with 10 bases between them. CDR3: CASSLAGGEQPQHF. The DNA of the CDR3 is TGTGCCAGCAGCTTAGCGGGGGGCGAGCAGCCCCAGCATTTT.

The V gene is TRBV29-1, the J gene TRBJ2-3; D is uncertain. With 7 bases removed from V and 1 base from J, the gap between germline ends came to 6 bases. CDR1 and CDR2 from the germline V gene are SQVTM and ANQGSEA. The CDR3 contains 11 residues. CDR3 residues: CSGVRTDTQYF. CDR3 DNA sequence: TGCAGCGGAGTTCGCACAGATACGCAGTATTTT.

This clonotype appeared many times. This chain connects TRBV7-2 to TRBJ2-4; TRBD1 matches 7 bases. Germline CDR1 SGHTA, CDR2 FQGNSA. V trimming: 4 bases; J trimming: 1 base; junction bases outside the gene matches: 4. This CDR3 contains 15 residues. In DNA, the CDR3 is TGTGCCAGCAGCTATTCGACAGGGGCCAAAAACATTCAGTACTTC. This translates into CASSYSTGAKNIQYF. The variable domain in full, completed from reference TRBV7-2 and TRBJ2-4, reads GAGVSQSPSNKVTEKGKDVELRCDPISGHTALYWYRQSLGQGLEFLIYFQGNSAPDKSGLPSDRFSAERTGGSVSTLTIQRTQQEDSAVYLCASSYSTGAKNIQYFGAGTRLSVL.

This clonotype was observed at least ten times. This chain links TRBV6-1 with TRBJ1-1; 7 nucleotides line up with TRBD1. This CDR3 is 14 amino acids long. V trimming: 7 bases; J trimming: 6 bases; junction bases outside the gene matches: 11. Germline CDR1 is MNHNS and CDR2 is SASEGT. The CDR3 coding sequence is TGTGCCAGCAAACCCGACGACAGGGAGTCTGAAGCTTTCTTT. Its protein is CASKPDDRESEAFF.

CDR3 nucleotides: TGCGCCAGCAGCCAAGGGGTAGTGGTTACAGTCACTAGCACAGATACGCAGTATTTT. Translation gives CASSQGVVVTVTSTDTQYF. The rearrangement joins TRBV4-3 to TRBJ2-3; no reliable D call. Trimming left V 1 base short and J 0 bases short, with 20 bases between. This CDR3 contains 19 residues. In germline, CDR1 is LGHNA, CDR2 YSLEER.

This clonotype was picked up many times. The V call is TRBV4-1, the J call TRBJ1-1; D is unclear. V gave up 1 base and J gave up 0 bases, with 15 bases separating them. The CDR3 covers 17 residues. The germline V gene has CDR1 MGHRA and CDR2 YSYEKL. The CDR3 coding sequence is TGCGCCAGCAGCCAAGTCCACCCGAATTTCATGAACACTGAAGCTTTCTTT. It codes for CASSQVHPNFMNTEAFF.

The sample holds many counts of this clonotype. The chain has TRBV7-2 and TRBJ2-3; D remains ambiguous. The CDR3 length is 14 residues. The V and J ends lost 3 bases and 0 bases respectively, with 7 bases between them. The V gene's germline CDR1 is SGHTA and CDR2 FQGNSA. This CDR3 is CASSFQSSTDTQYF. DNA for the CDR3: TGTGCCAGCAGCTTCCAGTCTAGCACAGATACGCAGTATTTT.

This clonotype has a count of ten or more. J is TRBJ2-3 and V is TRBV6-2 or TRBV6-3; D is possibly TRBD1 or TRBD2 (5 bases each). Germline-derived CDR1 and CDR2 are MNHEY and SVGEGT. V was shortened by 2 bases and J by 1 base, with 28 bases between the two germline ends. This CDR3 contains 21 residues. The CDR3 DNA follows: TGTGCCAGCAGTTACGAAAAAGGCGGAGGAACGTCGGTCAGGGGCACAGATACGCAGTATTTT. This codes for CASSYEKGGGTSVRGTDTQYF.

V is TRBV5-1 and J is TRBJ1-4, with a weak D call TRBD1 (6 bases). Trimming pared 0 bases from V and 6 bases from J, leaving 12 bases between. Per germline, CDR1 SGHRS and CDR2 YFSETQ. CDR3 length: 15 residues. CDR3 nucleotides: TGCGCCAGCAGCTTGGAGACAGGTACCGATGAAAAACTGTTTTTT. Translated, it gives CASSLETGTDEKLFF.

This clonotype was seen repeatedly, ten times or more. The chain has TRBV7-2 and TRBJ1-1; the match to TRBD1 covers 8 bases. The CDR3 covers 16 residues. V gave up 5 bases and J gave up 3 bases; unmatched junction bases: 11. CDR1 and CDR2 from the germline V gene are SGHTA and FQGNSA. The CDR3 DNA reads TGTGCCAGCAGCCCGGACAGGGTAGCTCTCTACACTGAAGCTTTCTTT. Translating gives CASSPDRVALYTEAFF.

This clonotype was counted a few times. The rearrangement uses TRBV28 and TRBJ1-1; TRBD1 is a possible D gene (6 bases). The CDR3 is 14 residues long. V was clipped by 5 bases and J by 6 bases, with 16 bases between them. Looked up from germline, CDR1 is MDHEN and CDR2 is SYDVKM. The DNA for the CDR3 is TGTGCCAGCAGTCTAATACAGGGCTCGGCTGAAGCTTTCTTT. This sequence encodes CASSLIQGSAEAFF. The full variable domain, with the rest looked up from reference TRBV28 and TRBJ1-1, is DVKVTQSSRYLVKRTGEKVFLECVQDMDHENMFWYRQDPGLGLRLIYFSYDVKMKEKGDIPEGYSVSREKKERFSLILESASTNQTSMYLCASSLIQGSAEAFFGQGTRLTVV.

The V gene is TRBV5-5, the J gene TRBJ2-1, with 8 bases matching TRBD2. V was pared by 3 bases and J by 3 bases, with 5 bases of the junction left unmatched. The CDR3 sequence is 15 residues long. Germline V CDR1 and CDR2: SGHKS, YYEKEE (reference sequence). CDR3 sequence: CASSSRSGDYNEQFF. As DNA, the CDR3 is TGTGCCAGCAGCTCTCGTAGCGGGGACTACAATGAGCAGTTCTTC.

This clonotype came up many times. The genes are TRBV7-2 and TRBJ2-3; the D is unclear. This CDR3 has 14 residues. The V end was cut by 6 bases, the J end by 2 bases, with 12 bases between. CDR1 SGHTA and CDR2 FQGNSA come from the germline V gene. CDR3 nucleotide sequence: TGTGCCAGCAGTCCCGAACGGGCCACAGATACGCAGTATTTT. Protein product: CASSPERATDTQYF. Full variable domain (missing parts from reference TRBV7-2 and TRBJ2-3): GAGVSQSPSNKVTEKGKDVELRCDPISGHTALYWYRQSLGQGLEFLIYFQGNSAPDKSGLPSDRFSAERTGGSVSTLTIQRTQQEDSAVYLCASSPERATDTQYFGPGTRLTVL.

Ten or more counts support this clonotype. The V call is TRBV6-2 or TRBV6-3, the J call TRBJ2-1, with D perhaps matching TRBD2 (5 bases). This CDR3 spans 10 amino acids. The germline gives CDR1 MNHEY, CDR2 SVGEGT. The germline V and J ends were trimmed by 7 bases and 9 bases, with 7 bases remaining between them. The CDR3 DNA reads as TGTGCCAGCAATCGGGGTGAGCAGTTCTTC. This codes for CASNRGEQFF.

The table lists this clonotype with many counts. The rearrangement joins TRBV6-2 or TRBV6-3 to TRBJ2-1, with TRBD2 matching over 7 bases. V lost 6 bases, J lost 6 bases, and 8 bases stayed unmatched. This CDR3 has 14 amino acids. Germline V gene data show CDR1 as MNHEY and CDR2 as SVGEGT. The CDR3 is CASSRGDGINEQFF. CDR3 DNA: TGTGCCAGCAGCCGGGGGGACGGAATCAATGAGCAGTTCTTC.

This clonotype showed up many times. J is TRBJ2-7 and V is TRBV11-2; 8 bases are shared with TRBD1. With V trimmed by 3 bases and J by 0 bases, 4 bases remained unmatched. CDR1 and CDR2 from the germline V gene are SGHAT and FQNNGV. This CDR3 is 15 amino acids long. The CDR3 reads CASSFDRGLSYEQYF. The CDR3 nucleotides are TGTGCCAGCAGCTTCGACAGGGGTCTCTCCTACGAGCAGTACTTC.

This clonotype showed up many times. This chain links TRBV29-1 with TRBJ2-5; D remains ambiguous. V was pared by 4 bases and J by 3 bases, with 3 bases between. The CDR3 length is 10 residues. The V gene's germline CDR1 is SQVTM and CDR2 ANQGSEA. CDR3 DNA sequence: TGCAGCGTTGGGGAAGAGACCCAGTACTTC. It encodes CSVGEETQYF.

This clonotype was counted ten times or more. The rearrangement uses TRBV20-1 and TRBJ2-5; D is ambiguous. Per the germline V gene, CDR1 is DFQATT and CDR2 is SNEGSKA (reference sequence). There are 14 residues in the CDR3. The V gene lost 5 bases and the J gene lost 1 base, with 14 bases spanning the gap. The CDR3 protein is CSASMGPIQETQYF. The CDR3 coding sequence is TGCAGTGCTTCGATGGGCCCTATCCAAGAGACCCAGTACTTC.